The 10 T cell receptor beta chains presented below share a single source sample, sequenced in a study of CD8 T cells in ankylosing spondylitis. One entry per CDR3 protein results from TCRdb running MiXCR on the 5' RACE reads. In the table there are hundreds of thousands of distinct CDR3 sequences, more than 25% of which are singletons. Sequencing used blood, either unsorted or a sorted T cell fraction (not recorded which). The origin of the receptors is a male donor with ankylosing spondylitis or in good health (not recorded which).

This clonotype was seen many times. The rearrangement links TRBV18 to TRBJ2-7; D call uncertain. Germline loops: CDR1 KGHSH, CDR2 LQKENI. Trimming took off 2 bases at V and 5 bases at J, with 7 bases between the two ends. This CDR3 spans 12 amino acids. The CDR3 is CASSPGMNEQYF. The CDR3 coding sequence is TGTGCCAGCTCACCAGGGATGAACGAGCAGTACTTC.

In its sample, this clonotype was seen a few times. The rearrangement links TRBV12-3 or TRBV12-4 to TRBJ2-3; 9 bases are shared with TRBD2. Germline trimming cut 6 bases from V and 8 bases from J; bases unmatched to any gene: 9. This CDR3 is built from 14 residues. The CDR3, as DNA: TGTGCCAGCAGAGTAGCGGGAGCGAGGGGTACGCAGTATTTT. Residues: CASRVAGARGTQYF.

The chain employs TRBV20-1 and TRBJ2-7; 11 nucleotides line up with TRBD2. The V gene end was trimmed by 1 base and the J gene end by 5 bases; junction bases not matched to a gene: 16. The germline CDR1 and CDR2 sequences are DFQATT and SNEGSKA (reference sequence). The CDR3 extends over 18 amino acids. In DNA, the CDR3 is TGCAGTGCTAGAGCAGGGACTAGCGGAGACCTGAGTGGCCACGAGCAGTACTTC. Its translation: CSARAGTSGDLSGHEQYF.

This clonotype was recorded at least ten times. The chain links TRBV27 to TRBJ2-4; D gene unclear. Deletions cut 8 bases from V and 1 base from J, with 9 bases between. The CDR3 consists of 13 residues. Germline lookup yields CDR1 MNHEY and CDR2 SMNVEV (reference sequence). The CDR3 DNA reads as TGTGCCAGCTCCGTGTCGGCCAAAAACATTCAGTACTTC. Translation: CASSVSAKNIQYF.

The chain employs TRBV10-3 and TRBJ2-5, with 9 bases matching TRBD2. With V trimmed by 4 bases and J by 13 bases, 10 bases remained unmatched. The CDR3 has 13 residues. Germline V lookup: CDR1 ENHRY, CDR2 SYGVKD. CDR3 DNA sequence: TGTGCCATCAGTGTAGAAGGTAGCGGGAGCCCGTACTTC. Translating gives CAISVEGSGSPYF.

This clonotype was recorded many times. For the CDR3, the DNA is TGTGCCAGCTCACCACGGGGACAGCCCCAAGAGACCCAGTACTTC. Translating gives CASSPRGQPQETQYF. The V call is TRBV18, the J call TRBJ2-5; TRBD1 aligns across 7 bases. The CDR3 spans 15 residues. J gave up 1 base and V 1 base, and 3 bases lay outside the gene matches. CDR1 is KGHSH and CDR2 is LQKENI in the germline V gene. Combining the CDR3 with reference TRBV18 and TRBJ2-5 gives the whole variable domain NAGVMQNPRHLVRRRGQEARLRCSPMKGHSHVYWYRQLPEEGLKFMVYLQKENIIDESGMPKERFSAEFPKEGPSILRIQQVVRGDSAAYFCASSPRGQPQETQYFGPGTRLLVL.

This sequence joins TRBV29-1 and TRBJ1-3; D uncertain. V was clipped by 5 bases and J by 4 bases, with 15 bases between them. The CDR3 is 14 residues long. Germline values: CDR1 SQVTM, CDR2 ANQGSEA. As DNA, the CDR3 is TGCAGCGTTTATACCGGGAAGGACGGAAACACCATATATTTT. Protein: CSVYTGKDGNTIYF.

This clonotype showed up many times. The chain is built from TRBV20-1 and TRBJ2-3; D unclear. Trimming pared 6 bases from V and 4 bases from J, leaving 8 bases between. In germline, CDR1 is DFQATT, CDR2 SNEGSKA (reference sequence). The CDR3 runs 11 residues. Here the CDR3 reads CSAPQPDTQYF. CDR3 nucleotides: TGCAGTGCGCCTCAGCCAGATACGCAGTATTTT.

The chain joins TRBV29-1 to TRBJ2-7; 7 bases match TRBD2. The length of the CDR3 is 13 residues. The germline V gene has CDR1 SQVTM and CDR2 ANQGSEA. Trimming at V came to 7 bases and at J to 0 bases, leaving 6 bases not matched to a gene. The CDR3 loop reads CSASPGGSYEQYF. DNA of the CDR3: TGCAGCGCCTCCCCGGGAGGCTCCTACGAGCAGTACTTC.

This clonotype was seen ten or more times. This rearrangement joins TRBV29-1 to TRBJ2-7; the D is unclear. V was shortened by 1 base and J by 3 bases, with 4 bases between the two germline ends. The CDR3 consists of 11 residues. Per germline, CDR1 SQVTM and CDR2 ANQGSEA. CDR3 in amino acids: CSVEVSYEQYF. CDR3 nucleotide sequence: TGCAGCGTTGAAGTGAGCTACGAGCAGTACTTC.